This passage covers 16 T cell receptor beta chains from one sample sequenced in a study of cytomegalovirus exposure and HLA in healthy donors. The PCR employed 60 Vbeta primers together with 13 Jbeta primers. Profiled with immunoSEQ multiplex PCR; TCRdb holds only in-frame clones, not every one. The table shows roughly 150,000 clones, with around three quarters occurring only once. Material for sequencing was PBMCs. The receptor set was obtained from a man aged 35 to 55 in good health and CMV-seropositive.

CDR3 protein: CASSPKGGSTYEQYF. The CDR3 DNA reads as TGTGCCAGCTCACCGAAAGGGGGAAGTACCTACGAGCAGTACTTC. This chain joins TRBV18 and TRBJ2-7, with D perhaps TRBD1 (6 bases). The CDR3 has 15 amino acids. V lost 3 bases, J lost 2 bases, and 14 bases lay in between. Per the germline V gene, CDR1 is KGHSH and CDR2 is LQKENI. The variable domain in full, with the rest retrieved from reference TRBV18 and TRBJ2-7, is NAGVMQNPRHLVRRRGQEARLRCSPMKGHSHVYWYRQLPEEGLKFMVYLQKENIIDESGMPKERFSAEFPKEGPSILRIQQVVRGDSAAYFCASSPKGGSTYEQYFGPGTRLTVT.

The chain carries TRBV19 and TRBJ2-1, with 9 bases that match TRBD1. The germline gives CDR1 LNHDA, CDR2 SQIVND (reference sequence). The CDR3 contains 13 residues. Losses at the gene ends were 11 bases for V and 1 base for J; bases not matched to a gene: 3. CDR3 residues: CAGQGISYNEQFF. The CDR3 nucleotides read TGTGCCGGACAGGGGATTTCCTACAATGAGCAGTTCTTC.

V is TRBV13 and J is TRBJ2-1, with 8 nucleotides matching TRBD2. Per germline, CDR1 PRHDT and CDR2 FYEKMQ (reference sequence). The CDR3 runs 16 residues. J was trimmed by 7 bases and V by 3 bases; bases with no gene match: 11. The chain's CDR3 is CASSFFQAGVGNEQFF. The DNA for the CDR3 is TGTGCCAGCAGCTTTTTTCAAGCGGGAGTAGGTAATGAGCAGTTCTTC.

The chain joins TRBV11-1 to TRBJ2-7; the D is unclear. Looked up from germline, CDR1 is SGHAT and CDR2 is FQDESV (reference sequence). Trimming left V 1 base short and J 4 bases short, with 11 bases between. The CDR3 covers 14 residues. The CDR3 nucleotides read TGTGCCAGCAGCTTAGGGCCGACACAGTACGAGCAGTACTTC. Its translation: CASSLGPTQYEQYF.

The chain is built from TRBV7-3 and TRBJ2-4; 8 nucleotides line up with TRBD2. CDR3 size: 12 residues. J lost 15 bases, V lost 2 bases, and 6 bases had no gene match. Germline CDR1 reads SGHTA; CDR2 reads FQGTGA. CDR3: CASSLPGGPLYF. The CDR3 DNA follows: TGTGCCAGCAGCTTACCGGGAGGGCCTTTGTACTTC.

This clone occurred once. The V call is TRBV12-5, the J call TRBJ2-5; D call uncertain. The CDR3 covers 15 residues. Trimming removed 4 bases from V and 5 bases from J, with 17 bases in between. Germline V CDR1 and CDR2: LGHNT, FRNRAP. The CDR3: CASGSQLPSGETQYF. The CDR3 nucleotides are TGTGCTAGTGGTTCACAACTCCCCTCCGGGGAGACCCAGTACTTC.

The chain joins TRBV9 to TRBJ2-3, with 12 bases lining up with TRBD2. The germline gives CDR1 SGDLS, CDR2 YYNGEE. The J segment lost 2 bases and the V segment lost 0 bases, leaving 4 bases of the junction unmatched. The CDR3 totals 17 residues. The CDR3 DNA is TGTGCCAGCAGCGTAGCTCCTAGCGGGAGGGACACAGATACGCAGTATTTT. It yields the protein CASSVAPSGRDTDTQYF. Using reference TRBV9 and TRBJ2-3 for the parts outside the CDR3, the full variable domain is DSGVTQTPKHLITATGQRVTLRCSPRSGDLSVYWYQQSLDQGLQFLIQYYNGEERAKGNILERFSAQQFPDLHSELNLSSLELGDSALYFCASSVAPSGRDTDTQYFGPGTRLTVL.

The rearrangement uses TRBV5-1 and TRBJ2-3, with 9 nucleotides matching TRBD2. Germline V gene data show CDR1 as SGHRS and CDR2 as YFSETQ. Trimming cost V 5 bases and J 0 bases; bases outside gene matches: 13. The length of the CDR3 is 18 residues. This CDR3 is CASSPLAGQLKSTDTQYF. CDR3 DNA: TGCGCCAGCAGTCCGCTAGCGGGGCAGCTGAAAAGCACAGATACGCAGTATTTT.

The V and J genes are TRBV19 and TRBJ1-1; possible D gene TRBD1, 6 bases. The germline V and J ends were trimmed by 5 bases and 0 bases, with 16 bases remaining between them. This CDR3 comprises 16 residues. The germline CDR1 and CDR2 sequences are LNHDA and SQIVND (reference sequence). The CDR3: CASSGQQHVMNTEAFF. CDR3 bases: TGTGCCAGTAGTGGACAGCAACACGTGATGAACACTGAAGCTTTCTTT. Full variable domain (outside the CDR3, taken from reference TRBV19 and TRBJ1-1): DGGITQSPKYLFRKEGQNVTLSCEQNLNHDAMYWYRQDPGQGLRLIYYSQIVNDFQKGDIAEGYSVSREKKESFPLTVTSAQKNPTAFYLCASSGQQHVMNTEAFFGQGTRLTVV.

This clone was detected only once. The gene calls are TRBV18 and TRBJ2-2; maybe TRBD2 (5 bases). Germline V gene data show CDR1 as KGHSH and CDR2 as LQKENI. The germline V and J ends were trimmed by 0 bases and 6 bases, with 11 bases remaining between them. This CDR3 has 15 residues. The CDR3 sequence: CASSPPNGVPGELFF. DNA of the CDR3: TGTGCCAGCTCACCACCGAACGGGGTGCCCGGGGAGCTGTTTTTT.

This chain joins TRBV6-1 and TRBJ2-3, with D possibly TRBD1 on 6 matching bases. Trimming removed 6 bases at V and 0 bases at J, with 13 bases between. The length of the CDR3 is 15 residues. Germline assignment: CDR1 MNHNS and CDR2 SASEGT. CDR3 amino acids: CASRAGQSSTDTQYF. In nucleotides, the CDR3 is TGTGCCAGCAGGGCAGGACAGTCTAGCACAGATACGCAGTATTTT.

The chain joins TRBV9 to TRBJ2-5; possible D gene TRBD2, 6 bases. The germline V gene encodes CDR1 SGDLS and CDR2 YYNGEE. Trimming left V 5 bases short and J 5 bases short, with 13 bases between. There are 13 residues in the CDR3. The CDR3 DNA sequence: TGTGCCAGCAGTCTGAGCCGGGGGGAGACCCAGTACTTC. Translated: CASSLSRGETQYF.

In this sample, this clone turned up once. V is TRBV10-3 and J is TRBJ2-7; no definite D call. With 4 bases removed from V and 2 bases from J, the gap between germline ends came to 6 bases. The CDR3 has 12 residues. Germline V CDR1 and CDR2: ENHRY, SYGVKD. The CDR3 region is CAISGATYEQYF. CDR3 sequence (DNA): TGTGCCATCAGTGGTGCTACCTACGAGCAGTACTTC.

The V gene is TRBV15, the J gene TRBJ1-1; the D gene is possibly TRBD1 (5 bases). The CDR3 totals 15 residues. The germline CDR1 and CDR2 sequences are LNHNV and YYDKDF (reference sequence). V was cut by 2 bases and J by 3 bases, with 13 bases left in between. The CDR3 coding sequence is TGTGCCACCAGCAGACAGGGTAGGGAGGACACTGAAGCTTTCTTT. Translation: CATSRQGREDTEAFF.

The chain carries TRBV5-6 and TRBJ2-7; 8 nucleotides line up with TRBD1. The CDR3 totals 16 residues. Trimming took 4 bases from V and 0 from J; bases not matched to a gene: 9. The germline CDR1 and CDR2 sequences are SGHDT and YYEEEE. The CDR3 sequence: CASSPKGQAASYEQYF. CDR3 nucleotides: TGTGCCAGCAGCCCAAAGGGACAGGCCGCCTCCTACGAGCAGTACTTC.

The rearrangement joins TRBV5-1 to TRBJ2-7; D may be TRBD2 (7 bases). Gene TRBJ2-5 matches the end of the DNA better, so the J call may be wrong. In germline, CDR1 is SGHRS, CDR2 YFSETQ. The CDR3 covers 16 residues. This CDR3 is CASSLEGGVYQETQYF. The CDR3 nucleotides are TGCGCCAGCAGCTTGGAAGGGGGGGTGTACCAAGAGACCCAGTACTTC.